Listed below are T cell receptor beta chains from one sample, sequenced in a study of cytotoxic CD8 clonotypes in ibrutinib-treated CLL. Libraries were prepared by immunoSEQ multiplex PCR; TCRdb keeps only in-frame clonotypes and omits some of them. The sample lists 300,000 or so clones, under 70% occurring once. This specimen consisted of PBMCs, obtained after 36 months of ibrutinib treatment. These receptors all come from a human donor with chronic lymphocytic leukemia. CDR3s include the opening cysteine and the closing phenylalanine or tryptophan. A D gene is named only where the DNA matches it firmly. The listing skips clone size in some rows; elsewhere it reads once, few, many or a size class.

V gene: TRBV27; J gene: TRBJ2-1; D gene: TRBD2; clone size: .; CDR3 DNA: TGTGCCAGCAGTTCCAGACTAGCGGGAGGAAATGAGCAGTTCTTC; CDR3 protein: CASSSRLAGGNEQFF
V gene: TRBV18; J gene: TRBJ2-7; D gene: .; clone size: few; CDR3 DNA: TGTGCCAGCTCAGTGACAGGTGACCTACGAGAGCAGTACTTC; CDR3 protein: CASSVTGDLREQYF
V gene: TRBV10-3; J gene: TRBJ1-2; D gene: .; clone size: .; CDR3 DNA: TGTGCCATCAGTTACTCCGGACAGCCGGCCTATGGCTACACCTTC; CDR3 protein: CAISYSGQPAYGYTF
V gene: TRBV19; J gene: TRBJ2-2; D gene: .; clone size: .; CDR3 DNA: TGTGCCAGTAGTATAGATAGATATTACAACACCGGGGAGCTGTTTTTT; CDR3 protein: CASSIDRYYNTGELFF
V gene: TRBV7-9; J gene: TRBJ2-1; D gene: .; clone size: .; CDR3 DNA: TGTGCCAGCAGCTTAGGGTCCACAGGGAACAATGAGCAGTTCTTC; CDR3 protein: CASSLGSTGNNEQFF
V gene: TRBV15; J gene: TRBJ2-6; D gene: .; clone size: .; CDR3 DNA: TGTGCCACCAGCAGAGATTGGAGCTCTGGGGCCAACGTCCTGACTTTC; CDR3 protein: CATSRDWSSGANVLTF
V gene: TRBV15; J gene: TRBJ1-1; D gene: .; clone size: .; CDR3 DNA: TGTGCCACCAGCAAACACAGGGTTACCACTGAAGCTTTCTTT; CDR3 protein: CATSKHRVTTEAFF
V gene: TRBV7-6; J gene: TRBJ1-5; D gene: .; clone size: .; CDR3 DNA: TGTGCCAGCAGCAGACCAGGGAGCAATCAGCCCCAGCATTTT; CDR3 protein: CASSRPGSNQPQHF
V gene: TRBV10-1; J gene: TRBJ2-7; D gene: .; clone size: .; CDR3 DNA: TGCGCCAGCAGTGCCGGGACCGACCCCATCGAGCAGTACTTC; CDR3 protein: CASSAGTDPIEQYF
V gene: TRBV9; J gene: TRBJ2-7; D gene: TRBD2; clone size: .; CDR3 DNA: TGTGCCAGCAGCGTACGGGGGGGCGGCTACGAGCAGTACTTC; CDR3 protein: CASSVRGGGYEQYF
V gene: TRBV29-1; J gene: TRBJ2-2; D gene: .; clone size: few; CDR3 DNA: TGCAGCGTCTCCATCTACACCGGGGAGCTGTTTTTT; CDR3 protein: CSVSIYTGELFF
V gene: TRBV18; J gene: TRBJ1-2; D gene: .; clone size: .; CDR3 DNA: TGTGCCAGCTCACCGGCGGCCAGGAAGGGCTATGGCTACACCTTC; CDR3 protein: CASSPAARKGYGYTF
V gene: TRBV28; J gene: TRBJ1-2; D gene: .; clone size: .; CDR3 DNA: TGTGCCAGCAGTTTATTTCGGAACAGGGATGGCTACACCTTC; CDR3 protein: CASSLFRNRDGYTF
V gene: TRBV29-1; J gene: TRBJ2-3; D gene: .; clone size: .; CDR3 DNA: TGCAGCGTTGGGTGGGGACTCCTCACAGATACGCAGTATTTT; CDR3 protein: CSVGWGLLTDTQYF
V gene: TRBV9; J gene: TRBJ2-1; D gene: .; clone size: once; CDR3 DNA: TGTGCCAGCAGCGTAGCCAGCGGAGTTTACAATGAGCAGTTCTTC; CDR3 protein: CASSVASGVYNEQFF